The 30 T cell receptor beta chains reported below all come from one sample, sequenced in a study of T-cell reconstitution after alpha-beta-depleted transplantation in children. The library targeted TCRbeta and was prepared with unique molecular identifiers. From the PCR reads, TCRdb called clonotypes with MiXCR, one entry per CDR3 protein. The sample lists around 700,000 distinct CDR3 sequences; around 13% were seen once. The input for sequencing was PBMCs, taken before TCRalphabeta/CD19-depleted stem cell transplant. These receptor sequences come from a girl aged 2-10 years with congenital amegakaryocytic thrombocytopenia, due to receive a stem cell transplant.

The V gene is TRBV14, the J gene TRBJ2-5, with D uncertain. Germline loops: CDR1 SGHDN, CDR2 FVKESK. The CDR3 runs to 17 residues. With 3 bases removed from V and 1 base from J, the gap between germline ends came to 18 bases. The CDR3 reads CASSQKVGRPSQETQYF. The CDR3 region has the DNA TGTGCCAGCAGCCAGAAGGTCGGACGCCCAAGCCAAGAGACCCAGTACTTC.

This clonotype was seen repeatedly, ten times or more. The V call is TRBV20-1, the J call TRBJ2-1, with TRBD2 matching over 9 bases. The CDR3 contains 15 residues. Trimming at V came to 3 bases and at J to 4 bases, leaving 7 bases not matched to a gene. CDR1 DFQATT and CDR2 SNEGSKA come from the germline V gene (reference sequence). The CDR3 DNA reads as TGCAGTGCTAGGGTGACTAGCGGAATATACAATGAGCAGTTCTTC. This codes for CSARVTSGIYNEQFF.

This chain links TRBV20-1 with TRBJ2-5; TRBD2 matches at 9 bases. Trimming cost V 0 bases and J 4 bases; bases outside gene matches: 6. Germline V gene sequence: CDR1 DFQATT, CDR2 SNEGSKA (reference sequence). The CDR3 extends over 15 amino acids. CDR3 loop: CSAREIAGVGETQYF. The CDR3 DNA sequence: TGCAGTGCTAGAGAGATAGCGGGAGTCGGAGAGACCCAGTACTTC.

Only a few counts were recorded for this clonotype. J is TRBJ2-7 and V is TRBV5-1; possibly TRBD1 for D (5 bases). Trimming took 4 bases from V and 1 from J, leaving 15 bases between them. This CDR3 spans 15 amino acids. The germline CDR1 and CDR2 sequences are SGHRS and YFSETQ. CDR3 nucleotide sequence: TGCGCCAGCAGCAACGGACGGACATCATCCTACGAGCAGTACTTC. This codes for CASSNGRTSSYEQYF.

Concerning this clonotype: It may be a read error: a sequence one base away is much more abundant. This rearrangement joins TRBV12-3 or TRBV12-4 to TRBJ1-1; 8 nucleotides match TRBD1. The CDR3 is 14 amino acids. The CDR3 DNA reads TGTGGCAGCAGTGAGACAGGGGAGAACACTGAAGCTTTCTTT. Encoded protein: CGSSETGENTEAFF.

This clonotype was seen a few times. The V and J genes are TRBV5-1 and TRBJ2-1; the match to TRBD2 covers 12 bases. The CDR3 extends over 19 amino acids. With V trimmed by 4 bases and J by 5 bases, 16 bases remained unmatched. In germline, CDR1 is SGHRS, CDR2 YFSETQ. Here the CDR3 DNA reads TGCGCCAGCAGCACTACCACACTCAGACTAGCGGGAGTACACAATGAGCAGTTCTTC. The encoded protein is CASSTTTLRLAGVHNEQFF.

V usage is TRBV20-1 and J usage is TRBJ2-2; perhaps TRBD1 as D (5 bases). The CDR3 loop spans 16 amino acids. Trimming took 0 bases from V and 8 from J, leaving 19 bases between them. Germline-derived CDR1 and CDR2 are DFQATT and SNEGSKA (reference sequence). The CDR3 nucleotides read TGCAGTGCTAGAGATTATGCAGGGTTGCGCGCAGGGGAGCTGTTTTTT. Translation gives CSARDYAGLRAGELFF.

The V gene is TRBV5-1, the J gene TRBJ2-3; the match to TRBD2 covers 11 bases. V lost 3 bases to trimming and J lost 0 bases; unmatched junction nucleotides: 6. Germline CDR1 and CDR2: SGHRS and YFSETQ. The CDR3 spans 17 residues. The CDR3 is CASSSGTSGASTDTQYF. In DNA, the CDR3 is TGCGCCAGCAGCTCGGGGACTAGCGGAGCTAGCACAGATACGCAGTATTTT.

In its sample, this clonotype was seen a few times. The chain couples TRBV3-1 to TRBJ1-1; 11 bases fit TRBD1. The germline V gene has CDR1 LGHDT and CDR2 YNNKEL (reference sequence). The V segment lost 4 bases and the J segment 5 bases; nucleotides outside the gene matches: 3. The CDR3 runs 14 residues. CDR3 region: CASSPGQGVTEAFF. CDR3 nucleotide sequence: TGTGCCAGCAGCCCGGGACAGGGGGTAACTGAAGCTTTCTTT.

Ten or more counts support this clonotype. The J gene is TRBJ2-3, the V gene TRBV20-1; no clear D. This CDR3 is built from 13 residues. V gave up 5 bases and J gave up 2 bases, with 11 bases separating them. Looked up from germline, CDR1 is DFQATT and CDR2 is SNEGSKA (reference sequence). The CDR3 DNA follows: TGCAGTGCTTTAGACGGCACCACAGATACGCAGTATTTT. As protein: CSALDGTTDTQYF.

This clonotype was seen ten or more times. The chain recombines TRBV5-1 with TRBJ2-7; possible D gene TRBD2, 6 bases. The CDR3 length is 13 residues. Trimming shortened V by 1 base and J by 3 bases, and 8 bases separated the two germline ends. Looked up from germline, CDR1 is SGHRS and CDR2 is YFSETQ. The CDR3 DNA follows: TGCGCCAGCAGCTTGAATAGCGGCTACGAGCAGTACTTC. This sequence encodes CASSLNSGYEQYF.

The CDR3 loop reads CASSQGTGRNNEQFF. DNA for the CDR3: TGTGCCAGCAGTCAAGGGACAGGGCGAAACAATGAGCAGTTCTTC. The chain links TRBV6-1 to TRBJ2-1; 9 bases are a match to TRBD1. The CDR3 loop spans 15 amino acids. V lost 5 bases to trimming and J lost 5 bases; unmatched junction nucleotides: 7. The germline V gene has CDR1 MNHNS and CDR2 SASEGT.

In regard to this clonotype: A much larger clone differs by one base, so this may be a read error. The chain recombines TRBV20-1 with TRBJ2-1; D assignment may be TRBD1 or TRBD2 (8 bases each). Per the germline V gene, CDR1 is DFQATT and CDR2 is SNEGSKA (reference sequence). The CDR3 contains 16 residues. This CDR3 is CCASAQGVAGYNEQFF. In nucleotides, the CDR3 is TGCTGTGCTAGCGCACAGGGGGTAGCGGGGTACAATGAGCAGTTCTTC.

This clonotype was seen more than once but under ten times. This sequence joins TRBV20-1 and TRBJ2-1; tentative D call: TRBD2 (6 bases). CDR1 is DFQATT, CDR2 SNEGSKA, per germline (reference sequence). This CDR3 has 15 residues. V dropped 2 bases and J dropped 2 bases, with 13 bases sitting between them. The CDR3 is CSARQTIAAYNEQFF. In nucleotides, the CDR3 is TGCAGTGCTAGACAAACCATAGCGGCCTACAATGAGCAGTTCTTC.

This clonotype was counted between two and nine times. This rearrangement joins TRBV20-1 to TRBJ2-1; 9 bases line up with TRBD2. J lost 4 bases, V lost 3 bases, and 10 bases had no gene match. Germline loops: CDR1 DFQATT, CDR2 SNEGSKA (reference sequence). This CDR3 comprises 16 residues. CDR3 DNA sequence: TGCAGTGCTAGGGACCCGGCTAGCGGGACGTACAATGAGCAGTTCTTC. Translating it yields CSARDPASGTYNEQFF.

The chain joins TRBV7-9 to TRBJ2-3; D is possibly TRBD1 or TRBD2 (5 bases each). The germline CDR1 and CDR2 sequences are SEHNR and FQNEAQ (reference sequence). Trimming cost V 7 bases and J 4 bases, with 15 bases left between them. The CDR3 runs 14 residues. CDR3 nucleotides: TGTGCCAGCACCTGGGACGGGATTGCAGATACGCAGTATTTT. Amino acid sequence: CASTWDGIADTQYF.

This clonotype was found many times. The chain is built from TRBV12-3 or TRBV12-4 and TRBJ1-1, with D tentatively TRBD1 (5 bases). Trimming took 3 bases from V and 10 from J, leaving 15 bases between them. The CDR3 has 13 amino acids. This CDR3 reads CASSFGASVVAFF. DNA for the CDR3: TGTGCCAGCAGTTTTGGGGCCTCCGTTGTAGCTTTCTTT.

The V and J genes are TRBV20-1 and TRBJ2-3; 10 nucleotides agree with TRBD2. The CDR3 sequence is 17 residues long. The V gene end was trimmed by 6 bases and the J gene end by 2 bases; junction bases not matched to a gene: 14. Germline-derived CDR1 and CDR2 are DFQATT and SNEGSKA (reference sequence). The CDR3, as DNA: TGCAGTGCGCAGGACCCGAGACTAGCGGGTAACACAGATACGCAGTATTTT. This sequence encodes CSAQDPRLAGNTDTQYF.

This clonotype was counted a few times. The CDR3 DNA is TGTGCCAGCAGCCAAGCCGGGACTAGCTTCAATGAGCAGTTCTTC. Protein product: CASSQAGTSFNEQFF. The J gene is TRBJ2-1, the V gene TRBV3-1, with 9 bases aligning to TRBD2. The CDR3 loop spans 15 amino acids. J gave up 6 bases and V 1 base, and 4 bases lay outside the gene matches. The germline gives CDR1 LGHDT, CDR2 YNNKEL (reference sequence).

This clonotype occurred many times. The rearrangement joins TRBV20-1 to TRBJ2-1; D is uncertain. V was cut by 5 bases and J by 1 base, with 18 bases left in between. Germline V gives CDR1 DFQATT, CDR2 SNEGSKA (reference sequence). This CDR3 contains 16 residues. The CDR3 DNA reads TGCAGTGCTGCTAGATGGTACACCGATTCCTACAATGAGCAGTTCTTC. Translating it yields CSAARWYTDSYNEQFF.

This clonotype was detected ten times or more. The chain uses TRBV20-1 and TRBJ2-7, with 9 bases aligning to TRBD2. Germline V gene lookup returns CDR1 DFQATT and CDR2 SNEGSKA (reference sequence). V shed 6 bases and J 1 base; nucleotides not matched to a gene: 4. The CDR3 extends over 13 amino acids. The CDR3 reads CSALAGTSYEQYF. The CDR3 region has the DNA TGCAGTGCCCTAGCGGGAACGTCCTACGAGCAGTACTTC.

The sample holds many counts of this clonotype. The rearrangement joins TRBV5-1 to TRBJ1-3; a weak D match, TRBD1 (6 bases). CDR3 length: 15 amino acids. Germline V gene data show CDR1 as SGHRS and CDR2 as YFSETQ. Trimming took off 4 bases at V and 3 bases at J, with 14 bases between the two ends. CDR3 in DNA: TGCGCCAGCAGCGTCGGGACAAGCGGTGGAAACACCATATATTTT. This encodes CASSVGTSGGNTIYF. Together with reference TRBV5-1 and TRBJ1-3, the CDR3 gives the full variable domain: KAGVTQTPRYLIKTRGQQVTLSCSPISGHRSVSWYQQTPGQGLQFLFEYFSETQRNKGNFPGRFSGRQFSNSRSEMNVSTLELGDSALYLCASSVGTSGGNTIYFGEGSWLTVV.

The chain recombines TRBV7-9 with TRBJ2-3; D is possibly TRBD1 (7 bases). Germline loops: CDR1 SEHNR, CDR2 FQNEAQ (reference sequence). The length of the CDR3 is 16 residues. Trimming took 1 base from V and 5 from J, leaving 16 bases between them. CDR3 sequence reads: CASSLEGASVRDTQYF. As DNA, the CDR3 is TGTGCCAGCAGCTTAGAGGGGGCTAGCGTCAGAGATACGCAGTATTTT.

The chain is built from TRBV5-5 and TRBJ2-1, with 7 bases that match TRBD1. CDR1 and CDR2 from the germline V gene are SGHKS and YYEKEE (reference sequence). The CDR3 covers 15 residues. V trimming: 5 bases; J trimming: 3 bases; junction bases outside the gene matches: 8. CDR3 in amino acids: CASRFTGVNYNEQFF. The DNA for the CDR3 is TGTGCCAGCAGATTTACAGGGGTCAACTACAATGAGCAGTTCTTC.

The rearrangement joins TRBV4-1 to TRBJ2-7; 7 bases are shared with TRBD2. V dropped 0 bases and J dropped 4; count of bases not matched to a gene: 15. This CDR3 is built from 18 residues. Germline-derived CDR1 and CDR2 are MGHRA and YSYEKL. The CDR3 coding sequence is TGCGCCAGCAGCCAAGATCGGGGTAGCGGGTCCACGCGGTACGAGCAGTACTTC. It codes for CASSQDRGSGSTRYEQYF.

This clonotype was detected only a few times. The genes are TRBV5-1 and TRBJ2-5; 8 nucleotides agree with TRBD2. The CDR3 has 16 amino acids. The V gene end was trimmed by 1 base and the J gene end by 3 bases; junction bases not matched to a gene: 8. CDR1 SGHRS and CDR2 YFSETQ come from the germline V gene. DNA of the CDR3: TGCGCCAGCAGCTTGTATCTAGCGGGCCCCGAAGAGACCCAGTACTTC. It yields the protein CASSLYLAGPEETQYF.

This clonotype was detected ten times or more. The chain uses TRBV20-1 and TRBJ2-3; TRBD2 matches 7 bases. The CDR3 runs to 16 residues. Per the germline V gene, CDR1 is DFQATT and CDR2 is SNEGSKA (reference sequence). V shed 3 bases, J shed 0 bases, and the junction held 9 bases outside the gene matches. The CDR3 here is CSASQLLARSTDTQYF. Written as DNA, the CDR3 is TGCAGTGCTAGCCAGCTACTAGCGAGAAGCACAGATACGCAGTATTTT.

Many counts were recorded for this clonotype. This rearrangement joins TRBV18 to TRBJ2-2; D is unresolved. This CDR3 comprises 13 residues. Trimming left V 8 bases short and J 1 base short, with 8 bases between. Germline-derived CDR1 and CDR2 are KGHSH and LQKENI. The CDR3 here is CASLTGNTGELFF. In nucleotides, the CDR3 is TGTGCCAGCCTGACCGGGAACACCGGGGAGCTGTTTTTT.

V usage is TRBV28 and J usage is TRBJ1-5; 7 positions match TRBD1. V trimming: 7 bases; J trimming: 4 bases; junction bases outside the gene matches: 4. The CDR3 has 13 residues. The germline V gene encodes CDR1 MDHEN and CDR2 SYDVKM. CDR3 in DNA: TGTGCCAGCAAACCGGGACAGAATCAGCCCCAGCATTTT. Its translation: CASKPGQNQPQHF. Full variable domain (rest looked up from reference TRBV28 and TRBJ1-5): DVKVTQSSRYLVKRTGEKVFLECVQDMDHENMFWYRQDPGLGLRLIYFSYDVKMKEKGDIPEGYSVSREKKERFSLILESASTNQTSMYLCASKPGQNQPQHFGDGTRLSIL.

A few counts support this clonotype. The V gene is TRBV11-2, the J gene TRBJ2-3; a possible D gene is TRBD1 (5 bases). Deletions cut 4 bases from V and 7 bases from J, with 21 bases between. Germline V lookup: CDR1 SGHAT, CDR2 FQNNGV. The CDR3 consists of 16 residues. CDR3 sequence: CASSSPTVTVTNTQYF. The CDR3 nucleotides are TGTGCCAGCAGCTCACCGACAGTGACCGTAACAAATACGCAGTATTTT. Full variable domain (outside the CDR3, taken from reference TRBV11-2 and TRBJ2-3): EAGVAQSPRYKIIEKRQSVAFWCNPISGHATLYWYQQILGQGPKLLIQFQNNGVVDDSQLPKDRFSAERLKGVDSTLKIQPAKLEDSAVYLCASSSPTVTVTNTQYFGPGTRLTVL.